This entry describes one T cell receptor (beta chain). The antigen is not known. This sample is drawn from a study of chemoradiotherapy in HPV16-positive cancers. Study conclusions and caveats: During treatment, candidate HPV-specific clones and E7-related motifs expanded in tumor.

The method was immunoSEQ multiplex PCR; TCRdb's version includes in-frame clones alone and lacks a portion of them. The table lists 650 to 950 clones, more than 70% of them singletons, with under 12% in the top ten. This CDR3 has 15 residues. Germline V gene sequence: CDR1 LGHNA, CDR2 YNFKEQ. V was pared by 5 bases and J by 9 bases, with 23 bases between. The receptor's source is a human donor with HPV-associated anogenital cancer. This specimen consisted of tumor tissue, obtained from a patient who underwent chemoradiotherapy. The rearrangement links TRBV4-2 to TRBJ2-7, with D possibly TRBD2 on 6 matching bases. CDR3 nucleotides: TGTGCCAGCAGCTCCCGTATGTTTAGCGGAGGTCGGCAGTACTTC. This gives the protein CASSSRMFSGGRQYF.